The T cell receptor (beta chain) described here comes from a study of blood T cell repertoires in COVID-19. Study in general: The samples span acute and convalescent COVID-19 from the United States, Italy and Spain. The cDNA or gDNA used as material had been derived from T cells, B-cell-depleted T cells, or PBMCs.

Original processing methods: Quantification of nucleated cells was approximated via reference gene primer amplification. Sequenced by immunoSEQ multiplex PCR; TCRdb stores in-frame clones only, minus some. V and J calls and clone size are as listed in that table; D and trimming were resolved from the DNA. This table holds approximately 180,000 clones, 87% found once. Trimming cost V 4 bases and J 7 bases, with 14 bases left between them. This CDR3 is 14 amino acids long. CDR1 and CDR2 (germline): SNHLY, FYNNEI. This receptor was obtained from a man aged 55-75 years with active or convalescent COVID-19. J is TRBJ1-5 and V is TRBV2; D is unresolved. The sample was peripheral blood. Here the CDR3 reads CASSVRDLWQPQHF. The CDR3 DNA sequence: TGTGCCAGCAGTGTGAGGGATTTGTGGCAGCCCCAGCATTTT.